This T cell receptor beta chain was captured by sequencing in a study of blood T cell repertoires in COVID-19 (dated by TCRdb to about 2020). In the study overall: The collaborator samples originated in the United States, Italy and Spain and spanned the acute and convalescent phases of COVID-19. The prospective study material was composed of cDNA or gDNA derived from T cells, B-cell-depleted T cells, or PBMCs. Subjects who had been exposed to COVID-19, were actively infected with it, or had recovered from it provided the deeply sampled blood TCRbeta repertoires that made up the dataset. The repertoires were made available in a free public database intended to serve as a resource for research on the immune response to SARS-CoV-2. The samples were drawn from two sources: the first 160 participants of the ongoing ImmuneRACE study, and approximately 1,300 subjects contributed by 6 global collaborators. A de-identified subject ID, COVID-19 status, age in years and sex were almost always included in the sample metadata. HLA class I and class II types, where available, came from metadata supplied by the sample provider rather than from assay-based typing. General study outcomes and caveats: Clinical and demographic metadata were provided uncurated, with the amount varying by source and participant.

Collaborating institutions collected whole blood in K2EDTA tubes following their own protocols. Collaborator samples were shipped for TCRbeta analysis as frozen whole blood, isolated PBMCs, or DNA extracted from either sample type. This clone was seen only a few times. Its recognized antigen is unknown. No much larger clone is present one base from it, and per-base qualities are unavailable. TCRbeta CDR3 regions were amplified from genomic DNA using the immunoSEQ Assay, a bias-controlled multiplex PCR. As for the original processing: The number of nucleated cells in each sample was estimated by amplification of reference gene primers within the assay. Sequence reads were collapsed and filtered to measure the absolute abundance of every unique TCRbeta CDR3 rearrangement. Productive Simpson clonality was computed per sample as the square root of Simpson's diversity index over productive rearrangements. As stored in TCRdb, this immuneACCESS dataset retains in-frame rearrangements with V and J assigned. A fraction of the clones does not appear; measured against another copy, unresolved V genes explain less than half of the discrepancy, and the remainder lacks a known reason. That table is the source of V, J and clone size, and D and trimming were worked out from the DNA. The table for this sample lists approximately 250,000 clones; around nine tenths of them were counted only once. The leading ten clones occupy about 8.6% of the sample.

This TCR was sampled from a man aged 35-49 years with active or convalescent COVID-19. The specimen sequenced was peripheral blood.

The DNA is as follows: TGCGCCAGCAGCCCTCAGGCGGGGCACTACGAGCAGTACTTC. This encodes CASSPQAGHYEQYF. Recombination joined TRBV4-1 with TRBJ2-7, with a tentative D gene TRBD2 over 6 matching bases. The junction carries 13 bases between V and J, which are trimmed by 4 bases and 3 bases respectively. The CDR3 has 14 amino acids, counting the end cysteine and phenylalanine. The retained sequence is limited to the CDR3, 42 bases, with the frame set at the first base. Per the germline V gene, MGHRA is the CDR1 and YSYEKL is the CDR2.